What follows are 31 T cell receptor beta chains derived from one specimen sequenced in a study of control samples from healthy donors and cancer patients. Profiling relied on immunoSEQ multiplex PCR, and the TCRdb table lists in-frame clones only, not all of them. The sample has about 120,000 clones, 80% to 90% seen once; the top ten hold almost 40%. Sequences were obtained from blood. The receptors here all came from a man aged 50-60 years in good health.

This clone was picked up many times. The chain combines TRBV24-1 with TRBJ1-5; TRBD1 aligns across 9 bases. The CDR3 is 17 residues long. The germline V gene has CDR1 KGHDR and CDR2 SFDVKD. V was pared by 2 bases and J by 6 bases, with 10 bases of the junction left unmatched. This CDR3 reads CATSDSGDRALRQPQHF. The CDR3, as DNA: TGTGCCACCAGTGATTCCGGGGACAGGGCTTTACGTCAGCCCCAGCATTTT.

This chain joins TRBV18 and TRBJ2-3, with a possible D match to TRBD1 (5 bases). V lost 6 bases, J lost 6 bases, and 13 bases lay in between. The length of the CDR3 is 13 residues. The germline CDR1 and CDR2 sequences are KGHSH and LQKENI. DNA for the CDR3: TGTGCCAGCTCTCTCAAGTGGGGCGATACGCAGTATTTT. The encoded protein is CASSLKWGDTQYF.

This rearrangement joins TRBV27 to TRBJ1-1; 7 bases match TRBD1. The CDR3 length is 14 residues. Germline lookup yields CDR1 MNHEY and CDR2 SMNVEV (reference sequence). Trimming cost V 2 bases and J 4 bases; bases outside gene matches: 4. The DNA of the CDR3 is TGTGCCAGCAGTTTACTCGCAGGGGGCACTGAAGCTTTCTTT. This translates into CASSLLAGGTEAFF.

V usage is TRBV7-2 and J usage is TRBJ1-2; D is ambiguous. The CDR3 has 14 residues. Germline CDR1 and CDR2: SGHTA and FQGNSA. V dropped 5 bases and J dropped 7 bases, with 17 bases sitting between them. The CDR3 bases are TGTGCCAGCAGCCTGAGCCCACCGGGCTCTGGCTACACCTTC. The encoded protein is CASSLSPPGSGYTF. Based on the CDR3 plus reference TRBV7-2 and TRBJ1-2, the full variable domain is GAGVSQSPSNKVTEKGKDVELRCDPISGHTALYWYRQSLGQGLEFLIYFQGNSAPDKSGLPSDRFSAERTGGSVSTLTIQRTQQEDSAVYLCASSLSPPGSGYTFGSGTRLTVV.

The chain recombines TRBV14 with TRBJ2-3; D is unclear. The V end was cut by 4 bases, the J end by 2 bases, with 16 bases between. The CDR3 totals 16 residues. The germline V gene has CDR1 SGHDN and CDR2 FVKESK. CDR3 DNA sequence: TGTGCCAGCAGCCTTGCGTCGTGGCCACCCACAGATACGCAGTATTTT. This encodes CASSLASWPPTDTQYF.

The rearrangement uses TRBV12-5 and TRBJ1-5; D may be TRBD1 (5 bases). V was cut by 1 base and J by 4 bases, with 14 bases left in between. From germline, CDR1 is LGHNT and CDR2 FRNRAP. This CDR3 region has 16 residues. The CDR3 protein is CASGLGLGVGNQPQHF. The CDR3 nucleotides read TGTGCTAGTGGTTTGGGGTTGGGGGTCGGAAATCAGCCCCAGCATTTT.

The genes are TRBV3-1 (or the pseudogene TRBV3-2) and TRBJ1-5; D remains unclear. V lost 0 bases, J lost 6 bases, and 18 bases lay in between. The CDR3 sequence is 17 residues long. Germline V gives CDR1 LGHDT, CDR2 YNNKEL (reference sequence). The CDR3 DNA follows: TGTGCCAGCAGCCAAGAAATAGTCGCGGGGAAGGTTCAGCCCCAGCATTTT. Translation: CASSQEIVAGKVQPQHF.

The genes are TRBV19 and TRBJ1-1; D gene uncertain. The CDR3 is 13 amino acids. Trimming removed 5 bases at V and 1 base at J, with 8 bases between. Germline V gives CDR1 LNHDA, CDR2 SQIVND (reference sequence). The CDR3 protein is CASSGGPNTEAFF. For the CDR3, the DNA is TGTGCCAGTAGTGGTGGTCCGAACACTGAAGCTTTCTTT. Looking up the rest from reference TRBV19 and TRBJ1-1 gives the full variable domain: DGGITQSPKYLFRKEGQNVTLSCEQNLNHDAMYWYRQDPGQGLRLIYYSQIVNDFQKGDIAEGYSVSREKKESFPLTVTSAQKNPTAFYLCASSGGPNTEAFFGQGTRLTVV.

The chain carries TRBV19 and TRBJ1-5; 10 nucleotides align to TRBD1. The J segment lost 6 bases and the V segment lost 4 bases, leaving 6 bases of the junction unmatched. Germline CDR1 reads LNHDA; CDR2 reads SQIVND (reference sequence). The CDR3 has 15 residues. The CDR3 nucleotides read TGTGCCAGTAGTAGGACAGGGGGAAGCGGTCAGCCCCAGCATTTT. Protein: CASSRTGGSGQPQHF.

The chain recombines TRBV10-3 with TRBJ2-3; 13 bases line up with TRBD2. CDR3 length: 16 amino acids. Germline V CDR1 and CDR2: ENHRY, SYGVKD. Trimming at V came to 4 bases and at J to 1 base, leaving 2 bases not matched to a gene. The CDR3, as DNA: TGTGCCATCAGTGGGACTAGCGGGGGCCGCACAGATACGCAGTATTTT. Residues: CAISGTSGGRTDTQYF.

Only a few counts were recorded for this clone. Other nucleotide sequences in the sample specify the same CDR3. The J gene is TRBJ1-1, the V gene TRBV7-8, with a possible D match to TRBD1 (5 bases). This CDR3 is 15 amino acids long. Germline CDR1 is SGHVS and CDR2 is FQNEAQ. The V end lost 1 base, the J end lost 3 bases, and 12 bases lay between the germline ends. CDR3 loop: CASSLVGVKDTEAFF. The CDR3 bases are TGTGCCAGCAGCTTAGTAGGGGTAAAGGACACTGAAGCTTTCTTT. The full variable domain, its missing parts supplied by reference TRBV7-8 and TRBJ1-1, is GAGVSQSPRYKVAKRGQDVALRCDPISGHVSLFWYQQALGQGPEFLTYFQNEAQLDKSGLPSDRFFAERPEGSVSTLKIQRTQQEDSAVYLCASSLVGVKDTEAFFGQGTRLTVV.

The chain carries TRBV18 and TRBJ2-3; D call uncertain. Germline assignment: CDR1 KGHSH and CDR2 LQKENI. The CDR3 loop spans 14 amino acids. V was shortened by 3 bases and J by 2 bases, with 9 bases between the two germline ends. Here the CDR3 DNA reads TGTGCCAGCTCACCTCCGACCCCCACAGATACGCAGTATTTT. Its protein is CASSPPTPTDTQYF.

CDR3 bases: TGTGCCTGGACTTTGATGGCAGGGGGAGGGCCAGAGGGTGAAAAACTGTTTTTT. This codes for CAWTLMAGGGPEGEKLFF. The genes are TRBV30 and TRBJ1-4; 7 bases align to TRBD1. Germline assignment: CDR1 GTSNPN and CDR2 SVGIG (reference sequence). The CDR3 totals 18 residues. V was clipped by 4 bases and J by 7 bases; unmatched bases: 21.

The chain couples TRBV19 to TRBJ1-5; the D gene is possibly TRBD1 (5 bases). V shed 3 bases and J shed 0 bases, with 18 bases lying between them. Germline CDR1 LNHDA, CDR2 SQIVND (reference sequence). The CDR3 extends over 18 amino acids. In nucleotides, the CDR3 is TGTGCCAGTAGTATCCTCCTACAGGAGCACAATAGCAATCAGCCCCAGCATTTT. Protein sequence: CASSILLQEHNSNQPQHF.

The V and J genes are TRBV5-1 and TRBJ1-2; weak D call: TRBD1 (6 bases). The CDR3 is 15 amino acids. Trimming removed 2 bases from V and 6 bases from J, with 17 bases in between. Germline assignment: CDR1 SGHRS and CDR2 YFSETQ. CDR3 bases: TGCGCCAGCAGCTTACAGAAGACAGGAGGCGATGGCTACACCTTC. Protein sequence: CASSLQKTGGDGYTF. The whole variable domain, remainder taken from reference TRBV5-1 and TRBJ1-2, is KAGVTQTPRYLIKTRGQQVTLSCSPISGHRSVSWYQQTPGQGLQFLFEYFSETQRNKGNFPGRFSGRQFSNSRSEMNVSTLELGDSALYLCASSLQKTGGDGYTFGSGTRLTVV.

The rearrangement joins TRBV30 to TRBJ2-5; 8 nucleotides agree with TRBD1. V dropped 6 bases and J dropped 4; count of bases not matched to a gene: 7. This CDR3 comprises 13 residues. The germline V gene has CDR1 GTSNPN and CDR2 SVGIG (reference sequence). The CDR3 loop is CACSGGQGETQYF. In DNA form, the CDR3 reads TGTGCCTGTTCAGGGGGCCAGGGAGAGACCCAGTACTTC.

The chain's CDR3 is CATSPRGGDTEAFF. CDR3 nucleotides: TGTGCCACCAGTCCCCGGGGGGGGGACACTGAAGCTTTCTTT. J is TRBJ1-1 and V is TRBV24-1; D may be TRBD1 (5 bases). The V end was cut by 6 bases, the J end by 3 bases, with 13 bases between. The germline V gene has CDR1 KGHDR and CDR2 SFDVKD. This CDR3 is built from 14 residues.

The chain joins TRBV6-6 to TRBJ1-2, with 10 bases that match TRBD1. The CDR3 consists of 13 residues. CDR1 is MNHNY, CDR2 SVGAGI, per germline (reference sequence). J gave up 10 bases and V 5 bases, and 7 bases lay outside the gene matches. The CDR3 DNA follows: TGTGCCAGCAGTCAGACAGGGGGCGCTGACTACACCTTC. Amino acids: CASSQTGGADYTF.

V is TRBV10-3 and J is TRBJ2-5; TRBD2 might be the D (7 bases). Germline CDR1 is ENHRY and CDR2 is SYGVKD. The CDR3 runs to 14 residues. V was trimmed by 0 bases and J by 5 bases, leaving 10 bases between them. This chain's CDR3 is CAISESRGGETQYF. The CDR3 region has the DNA TGTGCCATCAGTGAGTCGAGGGGGGGTGAGACCCAGTACTTC.

This rearrangement joins TRBV12-5 to TRBJ1-1; D remains unclear. The CDR3 contains 13 residues. The germline V gene encodes CDR1 LGHNT and CDR2 FRNRAP. The V end lost 6 bases, the J end lost 1 base, and 9 bases lay between the germline ends. CDR3 nucleotides: TGTGCTAGTGGCAATGACGGGAACACTGAAGCTTTCTTT. It specifies CASGNDGNTEAFF.

Turning to this clone: Other DNA sequences of this sample code for an identical CDR3. This chain uses TRBV30 with TRBJ2-7; 8 bases match TRBD1. In germline, CDR1 is GTSNPN, CDR2 SVGIG (reference sequence). With V trimmed by 8 bases and J by 1 base, 4 bases remained unmatched. The CDR3 covers 12 residues. For the CDR3, the DNA is TGTGCCGGTGGACAGGGATCCTACGAGCAGTACTTC. Its protein product is CAGGQGSYEQYF.

The rearrangement joins TRBV19 to TRBJ2-5; D is uncertain. Trimming stripped 10 bases from V and 0 bases from J, with 12 bases between. The germline gives CDR1 LNHDA, CDR2 SQIVND (reference sequence). This CDR3 contains 13 residues. The CDR3 region is CATGRTDQETQYF. The CDR3 DNA sequence: TGTGCCACTGGGCGCACGGACCAAGAGACCCAGTACTTC.

The chain recombines TRBV6-6 with TRBJ1-1; perhaps TRBD1 as D (5 bases). Germline lookup yields CDR1 MNHNY and CDR2 SVGAGI (reference sequence). This CDR3 spans 14 amino acids. Trimming cost V 2 bases and J 1 base, with 8 bases left between them. CDR3 in DNA: TGTGCCAGCAGTTACAGGGGAGGGAACACTGAAGCTTTCTTT. Translating it yields CASSYRGGNTEAFF.

As concerns this clone: Distinct nucleotide sequences in the sample also encode this CDR3. The chain carries TRBV5-1 and TRBJ2-3, with 8 bases fitting TRBD1. The CDR3 sequence is 14 residues long. Trimming at V came to 5 bases and at J to 0 bases, leaving 2 bases not matched to a gene. CDR1 and CDR2 from the germline V gene are SGHRS and YFSETQ. As DNA, the CDR3 is TGCGCCAGCAGTAGGACAGGGAGCACAGATACGCAGTATTTT. Translated, it gives CASSRTGSTDTQYF. The full variable domain, rest sourced from reference TRBV5-1 and TRBJ2-3, is KAGVTQTPRYLIKTRGQQVTLSCSPISGHRSVSWYQQTPGQGLQFLFEYFSETQRNKGNFPGRFSGRQFSNSRSEMNVSTLELGDSALYLCASSRTGSTDTQYFGPGTRLTVL.

This chain connects TRBV19 to TRBJ1-3; 7 nucleotides agree with TRBD1. The germline V gene encodes CDR1 LNHDA and CDR2 SQIVND (reference sequence). CDR3 length: 14 amino acids. Unmatched junction bases numbered 9, after V lost 7 bases and J lost 6 bases. In DNA form, the CDR3 reads TGTGCCAGTATCGCCGACAGGGTTTTAAACACCATATATTTT. The encoded protein is CASIADRVLNTIYF.

This clone showed up just once. This chain connects TRBV5-1 to TRBJ2-5; TRBD2 matches at 12 bases. The germline V gene encodes CDR1 SGHRS and CDR2 YFSETQ. The CDR3 length is 16 residues. With 4 bases clipped from V and 3 bases from J, the junction kept 7 bases outside the gene matches. The CDR3 region has the DNA TGCGCCAGCAGCGATACTAGCGGGGGGATGAAAGAGACCCAGTACTTC. It yields the protein CASSDTSGGMKETQYF.

This chain links TRBV9 with TRBJ2-3; D is ambiguous. Germline assignment: CDR1 SGDLS and CDR2 YYNGEE. Trimming took 1 base from V and 2 from J, leaving 5 bases between them. This CDR3 region has 13 residues. CDR3 coding DNA: TGTGCCAGCAGCGTATTTAACACAGATACGCAGTATTTT. This codes for CASSVFNTDTQYF.

J is TRBJ2-7 and V is TRBV10-3, with 9 bases aligning to TRBD1. The CDR3 is 15 residues long. The ends lost 4 bases at V and 1 base at J; junction bases unmatched: 5. CDR1 is ENHRY and CDR2 is SYGVKD in the germline V gene. The CDR3 loop reads CAISGPGQGSYEQYF. The DNA for the CDR3 is TGTGCCATCAGTGGCCCGGGACAGGGATCCTACGAGCAGTACTTC.

This clone was detected only once. The chain links TRBV7-2 to TRBJ2-1; TRBD2 agrees at 12 bases. The V gene end was trimmed by 2 bases and the J gene end by 0 bases; junction bases not matched to a gene: 5. The CDR3 covers 18 residues. Germline CDR1 reads SGHTA; CDR2 reads FQGNSA. The CDR3: CASSLPRTSGNSYNEQFF. In DNA form, the CDR3 reads TGTGCCAGCAGCTTACCGAGGACTAGCGGGAACTCCTACAATGAGCAGTTCTTC. The full variable domain, with the rest looked up from reference TRBV7-2 and TRBJ2-1, is GAGVSQSPSNKVTEKGKDVELRCDPISGHTALYWYRQSLGQGLEFLIYFQGNSAPDKSGLPSDRFSAERTGGSVSTLTIQRTQQEDSAVYLCASSLPRTSGNSYNEQFFGPGTRLTVL.

This chain links TRBV3-1 (or the pseudogene TRBV3-2) with TRBJ2-5; TRBD2 aligns across 7 bases. The CDR3 consists of 13 residues. CDR1 and CDR2 from the germline V gene are LGHDT and YNNKEL (reference sequence). Germline trimming cut 6 bases from V and 5 bases from J; bases unmatched to any gene: 6. In DNA form, the CDR3 reads TGTGCCAGCAGTCTACGGGGAGGGGAGACCCAGTACTTC. It translates to CASSLRGGETQYF.

The chain links TRBV6-6 to TRBJ2-3; D is unclear. V was trimmed by 2 bases and J by 6 bases, leaving 12 bases between them. CDR1 is MNHNY and CDR2 is SVGAGI in the germline V gene (reference sequence). The CDR3 runs to 14 residues. CDR3 bases: TGTGCCAGCAGTTACGGCGGTTCTTCTGATACGCAGTATTTT. Encoded protein: CASSYGGSSDTQYF.